The text below deals with one T cell receptor beta chain. The target antigen is unknown. At one end the junction does not follow the germline gene, possibly because of a read error. Per the germline V gene, CDR1 is MDHEN and CDR2 is SYDVKM. The CDR3 has 12 residues. This sample was taken from a study of cytomegalovirus exposure and HLA in healthy donors. The PCR employed 60 Vbeta primers together with 13 Jbeta primers. The repertoire was sequenced with immunoSEQ multiplex PCR; TCRdb's copy has only in-frame clones and lacks some. The table shows 150,000 to 200,000 clones, with 55% to 70% occurring only once. Regarding the study as a whole: CMV antigen specificity of a few CMV-associated chains was confirmed in vitro. Being productive about 87% or about 30% of the time was typical of most TCR beta V segments in an earlier analysis.

Though probably carrying unrecorded immune exposures, donors were nominally healthy at sampling. V gene TRBV28 combines with J gene TRBJ1-1; D unclear. The sequenced sample consisted of PBMCs. This TCR was sampled from a woman aged 40-49 years in good health and CMV-seropositive. The chain's CDR3 is CSSDAGFTEAFF. CDR3 nucleotides: TGTTCCAGCGACGCAGGTTTCACTGAAGCTTTCTTT.